These T cell receptor beta chains were read from a single sample in a study of blood T cell repertoires in COVID-19. Some clones are missing from TCRdb's copy, which holds only in-frame ones; the method was immunoSEQ multiplex PCR. The table shows 300,000 or so clones, with approximately 90% occurring only once. The sequenced sample was peripheral blood. The receptors were gathered from a woman aged 35 to 49 with acute or convalescent COVID-19. The CDR3 runs from the conserved cysteine through the conserved F or W. The D gene is left open where the match is weak. Size is omitted from some rows. Given values are once, few, many or a class for expanded clones.

v_call	clone_size	j_call	d_call	cdr3_aa	cdr3_nt
TRBV6-5	few	TRBJ1-1	-	CASGRDNMNTEAFF	TGTGCCAGCGGCCGGGACAACATGAACACTGAAGCTTTCTTT
TRBV9	-	TRBJ1-6	-	CASSVVGAANSPLHF	TGTGCCAGCAGCGTAGTGGGGGCAGCCAATTCACCCCTCCACTTT
TRBV7-2	-	TRBJ1-2	TRBD1	CASREQGARGYTF	TGTGCCAGCAGAGAACAGGGGGCGCGAGGCTACACCTTC
TRBV10-2	-	TRBJ2-5	TRBD1	CASSLTGAETQYF	TGCGCCAGCAGCCTGACAGGGGCAGAGACCCAGTACTTC
TRBV5-6	-	TRBJ1-6	-	CASSFMGGRQLNSPLHF	TGTGCCAGCAGCTTTATGGGGGGGAGACAATTAAATTCACCCCTCCACTTT
TRBV4-1	-	TRBJ2-1	TRBD2	CASSRGLAGGGEQFF	TGCGCCAGCAGCCGAGGACTAGCGGGGGGGGGTGAGCAGTTCTTC
TRBV2	-	TRBJ1-2	TRBD1	CASRGQTAHGYTF	TGTGCCAGCAGGGGACAGACGGCGCATGGCTACACCTTC
TRBV3-1/TRBV3-2	-	TRBJ1-2	TRBD1	CASSPMMGTGDRGGYTF	TGTGCCAGCAGCCCAATGATGGGGACAGGCGATCGAGGGGGCTACACCTTC
TRBV6-1	many	TRBJ2-4	TRBD2	CASSVISGGQGNIQYF	TGTGCCAGCAGTGTGATTAGCGGGGGCCAAGGAAACATTCAGTACTTC
TRBV7-2	-	TRBJ1-1	TRBD1	CASSLLGQTNTEAFF	TGTGCCAGCAGCTTATTGGGACAGACGAACACTGAAGCTTTCTTT
TRBV5-4	-	TRBJ1-2	TRBD1	CASSLTGGRGYTF	TGTGCCAGCAGCTTGACAGGGGGTCGTGGCTACACCTTC
TRBV14	-	TRBJ2-2	TRBD2	CASSLFPGTSGGNTGELFF	TGTGCCAGCAGCCTATTCCCCGGGACTAGCGGGGGTAACACCGGGGAGCTGTTTTTT
TRBV7-8	-	TRBJ1-3	-	CASSLSERSGNTIYF	TGTGCCAGCAGCTTATCGGAGCGCTCTGGAAACACCATATATTTT
TRBV19	-	TRBJ1-5	-	CATYSQGKPQHF	TGTGCCACCTATTCACAGGGAAAGCCCCAGCATTTT
TRBV2	-	TRBJ1-1	-	CASSEGQVDAAEAFF	TGTGCCAGCAGTGAAGGACAGGTAGACGCGGCTGAAGCTTTCTTT
TRBV4-2	-	TRBJ1-2	-	CASSQLEQHKGAGDSYGYTF	TGTGCCAGCAGCCAATTGGAACAACATAAAGGGGCAGGCGATTCCTATGGCTACACCTTC
TRBV12-3/TRBV12-4	-	TRBJ2-1	TRBD2	CACGGSYNEQFF	TGTGCCTGCGGGGGTAGCTACAATGAGCAGTTCTTC
TRBV5-1	-	TRBJ2-5	-	CASSLGQGASETQYF	TGCGCCAGCAGCTTGGGTCAGGGCGCGTCGGAGACCCAGTACTTC
TRBV5-5	-	TRBJ1-2	-	CASSLSPGGVYGYTF	TGTGCCAGCAGCTTGAGCCCCGGGGGGGTCTATGGCTACACCTTC
TRBV2	-	TRBJ2-5	-	CASSERAGAVIRKETQYF	TGTGCCAGCAGTGAAAGGGCGGGGGCGGTTATCAGGAAAGAGACCCAGTACTTC
TRBV18	-	TRBJ2-5	-	CASSPRAGILMETQYF	TGTGCCAGCTCACCACGGGCAGGGATCTTAATGGAGACCCAGTACTTC
TRBV11-1	-	TRBJ1-2	-	CASSFDFNYGYTF	TGTGCCAGCAGCTTTGACTTCAACTATGGCTACACCTTC
TRBV19	-	TRBJ1-2	-	CASSIRDNINYGYTF	TGTGCCAGTAGTATAAGGGACAATATTAACTATGGCTACACCTTC
TRBV27	-	TRBJ1-1	-	CASSFAGRLTEAFF	TGTGCCAGCAGTTTTGCAGGGAGGTTAACTGAAGCTTTCTTT
TRBV6-5	-	TRBJ2-5	TRBD2	CASSTLADQETQYF	TGTGCCAGCAGTACACTAGCGGACCAAGAGACCCAGTACTTC
TRBV27	few	TRBJ1-6	TRBD1	CASSLSLGQGGSSPLHF	TGTGCCAGCAGTTTATCGCTCGGACAGGGGGGGAGTTCACCCCTCCACTTT
TRBV2	-	TRBJ2-1	-	CASSEARQPGLAYNEQFF	TGTGCCAGCAGTGAAGCTCGACAGCCCGGATTGGCCTACAATGAGCAGTTCTTC
TRBV5-1	-	TRBJ2-3	TRBD1	CASSLVGQGLIGTDTQYF	TGCGCCAGCAGCTTGGTGGGACAGGGGCTGATCGGCACAGATACGCAGTATTTT
TRBV7-3	-	TRBJ2-2	-	CASSLTLGVHTGELFF	TGTGCCAGCAGCTTAACGTTAGGGGTCCACACCGGGGAGCTGTTTTTT
TRBV19	few	TRBJ2-3	TRBD2	CASSGGSGGHPSTDTQYF	TGTGCCAGTAGTGGTGGTAGCGGGGGGCATCCTAGCACAGATACGCAGTATTTT
TRBV2	-	TRBJ1-1	-	CASSESLGTEAFF	TGTGCCAGCAGTGAAAGCCTCGGGACTGAAGCTTTCTTT
TRBV5-1	-	TRBJ2-5	-	CASSPPGSWKTQYF	TGCGCCAGCAGCCCACCCGGGTCGTGGAAGACCCAGTACTTC
TRBV10-3	-	TRBJ1-2	TRBD1	CAIVRAGGEMEGYTF	TGTGCCATCGTCAGAGCAGGGGGCGAAATGGAGGGCTACACCTTC
TRBV27	-	TRBJ1-1	-	CASSLRGNTEAFF	TGTGCCAGCAGTTTACGCGGAAACACTGAAGCTTTCTTT
TRBV6-5	-	TRBJ1-1	TRBD1	CASSSRTGGRTEAFF	TGTGCCAGCAGTTCACGGACAGGGGGAAGGACTGAAGCTTTCTTT